This T cell receptor beta chain comes out of a study of T cell responses to AZD1222 COVID-19 vaccine. Regarding the study as a whole: At 160-218 and 743-854, vaccine-associated CD4 TCRs were dominant, and they spanned spike.

About this clone itself: What it binds is not known.

Using immunoSEQ multiplex PCR, the repertoire was profiled, and TCRdb retains in-frame clones only, with some absent. The sample contains more than 100,000 clones, about 92% of which appear only once. Germline V gene data show CDR1 as MDHEN and CDR2 as SYDVKM. V was clipped by 5 bases and J by 7 bases, with 17 bases between them. This CDR3 has 15 residues. This chain joins TRBV28 and TRBJ1-4; D uncertain. The clonotype originates from an adult in good health. The starting material was peripheral blood, obtained on day 0 of AZD1222 vaccination. For the CDR3, the DNA is TGTGCCAGCAGTCCTGCCCTGAGAGTCGGTGAAAAACTGTTTTTT. Its translation: CASSPALRVGEKLFF.